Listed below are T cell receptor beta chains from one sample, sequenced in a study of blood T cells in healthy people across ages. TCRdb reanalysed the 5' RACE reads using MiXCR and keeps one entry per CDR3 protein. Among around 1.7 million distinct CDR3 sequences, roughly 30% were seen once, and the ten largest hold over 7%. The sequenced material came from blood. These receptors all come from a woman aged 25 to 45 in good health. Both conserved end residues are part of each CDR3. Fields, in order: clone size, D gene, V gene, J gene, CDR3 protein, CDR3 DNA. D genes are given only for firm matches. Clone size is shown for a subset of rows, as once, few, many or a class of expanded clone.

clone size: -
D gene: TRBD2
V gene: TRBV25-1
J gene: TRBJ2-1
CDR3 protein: CASSPHLRTSGMDEQFF
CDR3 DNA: TGTGCCAGCAGTCCCCATCTACGGACTAGCGGGATGGATGAGCAGTTCTTC

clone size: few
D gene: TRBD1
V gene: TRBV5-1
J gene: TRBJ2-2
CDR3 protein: CASSFQGANTGELFF
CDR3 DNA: TGTGCCAGCAGCTTTCAGGGGGCGAACACCGGGGAGCTGTTTTTT

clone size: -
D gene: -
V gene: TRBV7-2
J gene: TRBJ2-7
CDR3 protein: CVSSPRARGEPWQYF
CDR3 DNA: TGTGTCAGCAGCCCCAGGGCACGCGGGGAGCCTTGGCAGTACTTC

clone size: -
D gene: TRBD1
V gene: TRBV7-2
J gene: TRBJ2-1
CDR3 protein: CASSYRAGTESYNEQFF
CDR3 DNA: TGTGCCAGCAGTTACCGGGCCGGGACAGAGTCCTACAATGAGCAGTTCTTC

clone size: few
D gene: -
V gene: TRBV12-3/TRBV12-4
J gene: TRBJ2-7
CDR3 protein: CASSLGSPGNPSYEQYF
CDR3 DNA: TGTGCCAGCAGTTTAGGGTCCCCCGGTAACCCCTCCTACGAGCAGTACTTC

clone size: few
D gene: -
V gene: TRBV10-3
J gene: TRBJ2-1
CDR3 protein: CAIQASEGGEQFF
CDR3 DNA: TGTGCCATCCAGGCTAGCGAGGGGGGTGAGCAGTTCTTC

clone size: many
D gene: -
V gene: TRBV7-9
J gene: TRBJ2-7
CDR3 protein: CASSLVGVYEQYF
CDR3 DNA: TGTGCCAGCAGCTTAGTCGGGGTCTACGAGCAGTACTTC

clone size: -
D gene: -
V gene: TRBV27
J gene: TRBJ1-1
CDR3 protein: CASSIRREGTEAFF
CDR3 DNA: TGTGCCAGCAGTATTAGGAGGGAGGGCACTGAAGCTTTCTTT

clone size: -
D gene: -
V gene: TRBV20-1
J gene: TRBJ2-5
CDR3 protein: CSQTISETQYF
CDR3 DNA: TGCAGTCAGACTATCTCCGAGACCCAGTACTTC

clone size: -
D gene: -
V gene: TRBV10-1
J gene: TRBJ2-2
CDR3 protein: CASSEGQPTGELFF
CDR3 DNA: TGCGCCAGCAGTGAGGGACAGCCCACCGGGGAGCTGTTTTTT

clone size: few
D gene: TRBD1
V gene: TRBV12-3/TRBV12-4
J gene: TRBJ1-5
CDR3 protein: CASSFTGTGNQPQHF
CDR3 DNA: TGTGCCAGCAGTTTTACCGGGACAGGGAATCAGCCCCAGCATTTT

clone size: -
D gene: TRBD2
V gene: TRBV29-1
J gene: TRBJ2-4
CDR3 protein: CSVVLANNIQYF
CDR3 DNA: TGCAGCGTGGTACTAGCGAATAACATTCAGTACTTC

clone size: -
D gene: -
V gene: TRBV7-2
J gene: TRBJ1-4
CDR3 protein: CASSLGRQLFF
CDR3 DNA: TGTGCCAGCAGCTTAGGGCGGCAGCTGTTTTTT

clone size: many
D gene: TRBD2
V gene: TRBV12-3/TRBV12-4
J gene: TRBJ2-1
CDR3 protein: CASSFWTSGDNEQFF
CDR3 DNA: TGTGCCAGCAGTTTCTGGACTAGCGGAGACAATGAGCAGTTCTTC

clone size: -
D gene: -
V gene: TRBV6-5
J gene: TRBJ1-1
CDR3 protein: CASSSGRGSAEAFF
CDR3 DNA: TGTGCCAGCAGCTCCGGCCGGGGGAGCGCTGAAGCTTTCTTT

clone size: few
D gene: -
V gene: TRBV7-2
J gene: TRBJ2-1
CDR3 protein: CASSRQADPSYNEQFF
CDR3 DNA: TGTGCCAGCAGCCGCCAAGCGGACCCCTCCTACAATGAGCAGTTCTTC

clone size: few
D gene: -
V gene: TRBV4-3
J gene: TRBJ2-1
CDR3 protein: CASSQERGGYNEQFF
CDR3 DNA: TGCGCCAGCAGCCAAGAAAGGGGGGGCTACAATGAGCAGTTCTTC

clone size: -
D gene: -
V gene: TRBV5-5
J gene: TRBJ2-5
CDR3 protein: CASSRTEETRYF
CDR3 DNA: TGTGCCAGCAGCCGGACAGAAGAGACCCGGTACTTC

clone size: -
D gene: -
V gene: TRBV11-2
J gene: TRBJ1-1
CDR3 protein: CASSLLGGNAEAFF
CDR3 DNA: TGTGCCAGCAGCTTACTGGGGGGGAACGCTGAAGCTTTCTTT

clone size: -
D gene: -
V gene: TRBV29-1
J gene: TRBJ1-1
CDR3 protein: CSAEGGYNTEAFF
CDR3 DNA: TGCAGCGCCGAAGGCGGATATAACACTGAAGCTTTCTTT